A single sample gave rise to the 30 T cell receptor beta chains below, sequenced in a study of T-cell reconstitution after alpha-beta-depleted transplantation in children. TCRbeta library construction was performed incorporating unique molecular identifiers. TCRdb called the PCR reads again in MiXCR, with one record for every CDR3 protein. In the table there are approximately 400,000 distinct CDR3 sequences, roughly 16% of which are singletons. The specimen was PBMCs, mostly from graft donor cells, collected 360 days after TCRalphabeta/CD19-depleted stem cell transplant. The receptors were gathered from a boy in the first two years of life who had a stem cell transplant for Wiskott-Aldrich syndrome, so the T cells may come from the graft donor.

The CDR3 coding sequence is TGCGCCAGCAGCCGAAGGACAGCAGGGGCCAACGTCCTGACTTTC. As protein: CASSRRTAGANVLTF. The J gene is TRBJ2-6, the V gene TRBV4-3; D might be TRBD1 (6 bases). Trimming removed 4 bases at V and 4 bases at J, with 11 bases between. Germline values: CDR1 LGHNA, CDR2 YSLEER. CDR3 length equals 15 residues.

This clonotype turned up a few times. This chain uses TRBV7-2 with TRBJ2-7; weak D call: TRBD1 (6 bases). The CDR3 is made up of 12 amino acids. Looked up from germline, CDR1 is SGHTA and CDR2 is FQGNSA. V lost 3 bases and J 7 bases, leaving 10 bases between the germline ends. CDR3 in DNA: TGTGCCAGCAGCTTCCAGGGGTGGGAGCAGTACTTC. This encodes CASSFQGWEQYF.

The chain recombines TRBV3-1 with TRBJ2-1, with D possibly matching TRBD1 (6 bases). Germline CDR1 is LGHDT and CDR2 is YNNKEL (reference sequence). V was clipped by 4 bases and J by 1 base, with 11 bases between them. The CDR3 sequence is 15 residues long. The CDR3 here is CASSPTGQSYNEQFF. In DNA form, the CDR3 reads TGTGCCAGCAGCCCAACAGGGCAATCCTACAATGAGCAGTTCTTC.

The CDR3 region has the DNA TGTGCCTGGAGCCTGGATGGTGGGGCCAACGTCCTGACTTTC. Amino acid sequence: CAWSLDGGANVLTF. V is TRBV30 and J is TRBJ2-6; D remains unclear. Germline V lookup: CDR1 GTSNPN, CDR2 SVGIG (reference sequence). V shed 3 bases and J shed 3 bases, with 9 bases lying between them. CDR3 length equals 14 residues.

This clonotype came up a few times. In nucleotides, the CDR3 is TGTGCCAGCACCTCACACTGGACAGGGCGAGATACGCAGTATTTT. Protein: CASTSHWTGRDTQYF. This rearrangement joins TRBV27 to TRBJ2-3; TRBD1 agrees at 8 bases. The CDR3 sequence is 15 residues long. Germline V gene data show CDR1 as MNHEY and CDR2 as SMNVEV (reference sequence). V gave up 7 bases and J gave up 5 bases; unmatched junction bases: 11.

This clonotype was observed a handful of times. The chain recombines TRBV5-8 with TRBJ2-7; weak D call: TRBD1 (6 bases). CDR1 and CDR2 (germline): SGHTS, YDEGEE. The CDR3 loop spans 14 amino acids. With 4 bases removed from V and 4 bases from J, the gap between germline ends came to 15 bases. In nucleotides, the CDR3 is TGTGCCAGCAGCCCGCCGGGACACCTATACGAGCAGTACTTC. Translated, it gives CASSPPGHLYEQYF.

This clonotype has more than one count but fewer than ten. The V call is TRBV7-2, the J call TRBJ2-3, with D possibly called TRBD1 or TRBD2 (5 bases each). Germline V gene data show CDR1 as SGHTA and CDR2 as FQGNSA. V lost 5 bases and J 3 bases, leaving 21 bases between the germline ends. The CDR3 consists of 17 residues. The CDR3 DNA reads TGTGCCAGCAGCCCCCGGGTAGGGGCTAGCACAACAGATACGCAGTATTTT. Its protein is CASSPRVGASTTDTQYF.

This clonotype has at least ten counts. The chain carries TRBV6-5 and TRBJ2-7, with 8 bases identical to TRBD2. This CDR3 region has 14 residues. Per germline, CDR1 MNHEY and CDR2 SVGAGI. V lost 2 bases and J lost 1; bases outside the gene matches: 1. CDR3 nucleotide sequence: TGTGCCAGCAGTTACGGGACTAGTTCCTACGAGCAGTACTTC. Residues: CASSYGTSSYEQYF.

This chain connects TRBV15 to TRBJ2-2; D may match TRBD1 or TRBD2 (5 bases each). Germline CDR1 is LNHNV and CDR2 is YYDKDF (reference sequence). The CDR3 spans 14 residues. Between the trimmed V and J ends, which lost 4 bases and 7 bases, there was a span of 13 bases. The CDR3 is CATSMGRSLGELFF. CDR3 DNA sequence: TGTGCCACCAGCATGGGACGTTCGCTCGGGGAGCTGTTTTTT.

The sample holds a few counts of this clonotype. The V call is TRBV10-3, the J call TRBJ1-1; 7 bases map to TRBD1. CDR1 ENHRY and CDR2 SYGVKD come from the germline V gene. The CDR3 totals 17 residues. The ends lost 0 bases at V and 2 bases at J; junction bases unmatched: 9. CDR3: CAISESLQGGINTEAFF. The CDR3 coding sequence is TGTGCCATCAGTGAGTCCCTGCAGGGGGGGATTAACACTGAAGCTTTCTTT.

The chain joins TRBV12-3 or TRBV12-4 to TRBJ1-5; tentatively, D is TRBD1 (5 bases). The CDR3 consists of 15 residues. V lost 5 bases and J lost 0, with 11 bases in between. The CDR3 bases are TGTGCCAGCAGTCCCCAGGGCTATAGCAATCAGCCCCAGCATTTT. The encoded protein is CASSPQGYSNQPQHF.

The rearrangement links TRBV4-1 to TRBJ2-1; D may be TRBD2 (5 bases). This CDR3 is 14 amino acids long. Germline CDR1 and CDR2: MGHRA and YSYEKL. The ends were cut back, 1 base at V and 11 bases at J, with 15 bases in the middle. CDR3 DNA sequence: TGCGCCAGCAGCCAAGGCAACACGGGGATCCAGCAGTTCTTC. Protein: CASSQGNTGIQQFF.

The J gene is TRBJ1-1, the V gene TRBV12-3 or TRBV12-4; D possibly corresponds to TRBD1 (6 bases). The ends were cut back, 6 bases at V and 1 base at J, with 12 bases in the middle. The CDR3 is 14 residues long. CDR3: CASRRGRWNTEAFF. The CDR3 DNA reads TGTGCCAGCAGGCGGGGGCGGTGGAACACTGAAGCTTTCTTT.

This clonotype showed up just a few times. V usage is TRBV5-1 and J usage is TRBJ2-7; 7 bases line up with TRBD2. The CDR3 sequence is 13 residues long. After removal of 3 bases from V and 3 bases from J, the junction contained 3 bases not matched to a gene. Germline CDR1 SGHRS, CDR2 YFSETQ. The CDR3 DNA reads TGCGCCAGCAGCTGGGGACTAAACTACGAGCAGTACTTC. Protein: CASSWGLNYEQYF.

The chain combines TRBV7-2 with TRBJ2-7; D is undetermined. CDR3 length: 15 residues. V lost 3 bases and J 3 bases, leaving 15 bases between the germline ends. Germline loops: CDR1 SGHTA, CDR2 FQGNSA. DNA of the CDR3: TGTGCCAGCAGCTTCAGCAGGCTAGGGCTCTACGAGCAGTACTTC. Residues: CASSFSRLGLYEQYF. Using reference TRBV7-2 and TRBJ2-7 for the parts outside the CDR3, the full variable domain is GAGVSQSPSNKVTEKGKDVELRCDPISGHTALYWYRQSLGQGLEFLIYFQGNSAPDKSGLPSDRFSAERTGGSVSTLTIQRTQQEDSAVYLCASSFSRLGLYEQYFGPGTRLTVT.

There are many counts of this clonotype. J is TRBJ2-2 and V is TRBV18, with D perhaps being TRBD1 or TRBD2 (5 bases each). The CDR3 contains 15 residues. Trimming took 3 bases from V and 2 from J, leaving 10 bases between them. Looked up from germline, CDR1 is KGHSH and CDR2 is LQKENI. The CDR3 is CASSPQGPNTGELFF. CDR3 DNA sequence: TGTGCCAGCTCACCTCAGGGACCAAACACCGGGGAGCTGTTTTTT.

This clonotype was picked up a small number of times. V gene TRBV2 combines with J gene TRBJ2-3, with D possibly TRBD1 on 5 matching bases. V lost 8 bases and J lost 6, with 9 bases in between. Germline CDR1 and CDR2: SNHLY and FYNNEI. The CDR3 loop spans 11 amino acids. The CDR3 region has the DNA TGTGCCAGCGTCAGGGCGGATACGCAGTATTTT. The encoded protein is CASVRADTQYF.

CDR3 region: CASSFLGGRSYEQYF. CDR3 DNA sequence: TGTGCCAGCAGTTTTTTAGGGGGCCGCTCCTACGAGCAGTACTTC. The chain links TRBV28 to TRBJ2-7; 7 bases align to TRBD1. The V segment lost 3 bases and the J segment 0 bases; nucleotides outside the gene matches: 5. The CDR3 is made up of 15 amino acids. Germline V lookup: CDR1 MDHEN, CDR2 SYDVKM.

This clonotype was seen at least ten times. J is TRBJ2-7 and V is TRBV12-3 or TRBV12-4; unclear D gene. The germline V and J ends were trimmed by 3 bases and 0 bases, with 6 bases remaining between them. The CDR3 is 13 amino acids. CDR3 loop: CASSFRSSYEQYF. The CDR3, as DNA: TGTGCCAGCAGTTTCAGGAGCTCCTACGAGCAGTACTTC.

The table lists this clonotype with many counts. The chain links TRBV4-3 to TRBJ1-4; no reliable D call. Trimming took off 2 bases at V and 0 bases at J, with 4 bases between the two ends. CDR3 length equals 14 residues. Germline assignment: CDR1 LGHNA and CDR2 YSLEER. The CDR3 region is CASSQTATNEKLFF. The DNA for the CDR3 is TGCGCCAGCAGCCAAACCGCAACTAATGAAAAACTGTTTTTT.

The J gene is TRBJ2-6, the V gene TRBV18; maybe TRBD2 (6 bases). The V end lost 3 bases, the J end lost 4 bases, and 13 bases lay between the germline ends. The germline V gene has CDR1 KGHSH and CDR2 LQKENI. There are 16 residues in the CDR3. CDR3 sequence (DNA): TGTGCCAGCTCACCCTTCGCGGGGCCGGGGGCCAACGTCCTGACTTTC. Protein product: CASSPFAGPGANVLTF.

This clonotype was seen repeatedly, ten times or more. The rearrangement links TRBV20-1 to TRBJ2-7, with no clear D. The CDR3 runs to 15 residues. V was pared by 0 bases and J by 0 bases, with 12 bases between. CDR1 and CDR2 from the germline V gene are DFQATT and SNEGSKA (reference sequence). The CDR3, as DNA: TGCAGTGCTAGAGACCCCCGAAATAGCTCCTACGAGCAGTACTTC. Its protein product is CSARDPRNSSYEQYF.

CDR3 sequence (DNA): TGTGCCAGCAGTCGAACGGAGTTCGGGTACCAGCAGTACTTC. Translating gives CASSRTEFGYQQYF. J is TRBJ2-7 and V is TRBV3-1; no firm D call. V lost 6 bases and J 8 bases, leaving 20 bases between the germline ends. Germline CDR1 LGHDT, CDR2 YNNKEL (reference sequence). The CDR3 length is 14 residues.

The rearrangement links TRBV13 to TRBJ2-7; 7 bases are a match to TRBD1. Germline V gene lookup returns CDR1 PRHDT and CDR2 FYEKMQ (reference sequence). V shed 5 bases, J shed 6 bases, and the junction held 7 bases outside the gene matches. The CDR3 extends over 13 amino acids. The CDR3 sequence: CASSIHRDSEQYF. The CDR3 bases are TGTGCCAGCAGCATCCACCGGGACAGCGAGCAGTACTTC.

The table lists this clonotype with many counts. The genes are TRBV2 and TRBJ2-7, with 7 positions matching TRBD1. The CDR3 runs 13 residues. Germline CDR1 and CDR2: SNHLY and FYNNEI. With V trimmed by 6 bases and J by 0 bases, 2 bases remained unmatched. The CDR3 protein is CASRNRGSYEQYF. The CDR3 DNA sequence: TGTGCCAGCAGGAACAGGGGCTCCTACGAGCAGTACTTC.

In its sample, this clonotype was seen a few times. The gene calls are TRBV28 and TRBJ2-1, with D perhaps matching TRBD1 (5 bases). The CDR3 spans 15 residues. V lost 5 bases to trimming and J lost 0 bases, with 11 bases between them. The germline gives CDR1 MDHEN, CDR2 SYDVKM. CDR3 sequence: CASSQDRSSYNEQFF. CDR3 DNA sequence: TGTGCCAGCAGTCAAGACAGAAGCTCCTACAATGAGCAGTTCTTC.

The V call is TRBV18, the J call TRBJ2-1; TRBD2 matches 7 bases. CDR3 length: 17 residues. Germline trimming cut 3 bases from V and 5 bases from J; bases unmatched to any gene: 13. Germline V gene data show CDR1 as KGHSH and CDR2 as LQKENI. The chain's CDR3 is CASSPRRGRAGDNEQFF. In nucleotides, the CDR3 is TGTGCCAGCTCACCCCGACGGGGCAGGGCGGGGGACAATGAGCAGTTCTTC.

The chain combines TRBV12-3 or TRBV12-4 with TRBJ2-2; TRBD1 matches at 12 bases. The CDR3 runs to 15 residues. V gave up 6 bases and J gave up 6 bases; unmatched junction bases: 5. CDR3: CASSMWDRGPGELFF. DNA of the CDR3: TGTGCCAGCAGCATGTGGGACAGGGGGCCCGGGGAGCTGTTTTTT.

This clonotype was observed a few times. V usage is TRBV24-1 and J usage is TRBJ2-1; D unclear. V lost 0 bases, J lost 8 bases, and 7 bases lay in between. This CDR3 spans 13 amino acids. CDR1 is KGHDR, CDR2 SFDVKD, per germline. CDR3 amino acids: CATSDLLDDEQFF. Here the CDR3 DNA reads TGTGCCACCAGTGATTTGCTTGACGATGAGCAGTTCTTC.

Only a few counts were recorded for this clonotype. The J gene is TRBJ2-5, the V gene TRBV5-4; D may be TRBD2 (6 bases). Germline CDR1 reads SGHNT; CDR2 reads YYREEE (reference sequence). Trimming left V 4 bases short and J 5 bases short, with 24 bases between. This CDR3 contains 17 residues. CDR3 region: CASSLAGGSPSRETQYF. In DNA form, the CDR3 reads TGTGCCAGCAGCCTCGCCGGAGGGAGTCCTTCTCGGGAGACCCAGTACTTC.